Following are 6 T cell receptor beta chains from one sample sequenced in a study of molecular identifiers for immune sequencing clone quantification. TCRdb itself ran the PCR reads through MiXCR, one entry per CDR3 protein. The repertoire has more than 300,000 distinct CDR3 sequences, over 20% of them found once; the top ten carry approximately 0.85%. The sequencing sample was made of naive CD8+ T cells from blood, with Jurkat cell RNA spiked in. This sample's subset: FACS-sorted CD8+CD4-CCR7+CD45RA+ naive T cells. The source is a human donor in good health. Some libraries in this study had Jurkat cell RNA spiked in.

This clonotype was seen at least ten times. For the CDR3, the DNA is TGTGCCAGCAGCCAAGTTGTGGGGGGCACAGATACGCAGTATTTT. Translation: CASSQVVGGTDTQYF. The chain joins TRBV14 to TRBJ2-3, with D perhaps matching TRBD1 or TRBD2 (5 bases each). This CDR3 region has 15 residues. Germline V gene sequence: CDR1 SGHDN, CDR2 FVKESK. Trimming took off 1 base at V and 1 base at J, with 9 bases between the two ends.

Remarks on this clonotype: This could be a read error, since a much larger clone is one nucleotide away. The V call is TRBV20-1, the J call TRBJ2-3; D might be TRBD1 (6 bases). This CDR3 has 16 amino acids. CDR1 is DFQATT and CDR2 is SNEGSKA in the germline V gene (reference sequence). The CDR3 DNA follows: TGCAGTGCTAGAGATTTGGGGGCGTTCGGCACAGATATGCAGTATTTT. It codes for CSARDLGAFGTDMQYF.

The sample holds one count of this clonotype. Possible read error: a much larger clone is one base away. The chain links TRBV25-1 to TRBJ2-7; TRBD2 agrees at 8 bases. Germline lookup yields CDR1 MGHDK and CDR2 SYGVNS. The CDR3 loop spans 15 amino acids. As DNA, the CDR3 is TGTGCCAGCAGGGGGCATAGCGGGAACGACTACGGGCAGTACTTC. Its protein product is CASRGHSGNDYGQYF.

Points on this clonotype: This may arise from a read error, as a much more abundant clone is one base away. The J gene is TRBJ1-4, the V gene TRBV27; tentatively, D is TRBD1 (5 bases). Germline V lookup: CDR1 MNHEY, CDR2 SMNVEV (reference sequence). This CDR3 is built from 16 residues. For the CDR3, the DNA is TGTGCCAGCAGTCCCGATCCCAGGGCCCTCGTCGAAAAACTGTCTTTT. It specifies CASSPDPRALVEKLSF.

The table lists this clonotype with many counts. V gene TRBV24-1 combines with J gene TRBJ2-1, with D maybe TRBD2 (6 bases). The V gene lost 0 bases and the J gene lost 4 bases, with 6 bases spanning the gap. The CDR3 sequence is 14 residues long. CDR1 and CDR2 from the germline V gene are KGHDR and SFDVKD. CDR3 nucleotides: TGTGCCACCAGTGATTTGCGGGGGTACAATGAGCAGTTCTTC. Translating gives CATSDLRGYNEQFF.

As regards this clonotype: This sequence may be a read error, since a much larger clone differs from it by one base. This chain links TRBV12-3 or TRBV12-4 with TRBJ1-1; 8 positions agree with TRBD1. The CDR3 consists of 14 residues. CDR3 in DNA: TGTGCCAACAGTTCGGGACAGGTGAGGACTGAAGCTTTCTTT. Translation gives CANSSGQVRTEAFF.